These 9 T cell receptor beta chains originate from one sample sequenced in a study of beta chain features in type 1 diabetes. Of the isolated RNA, all was reverse transcribed, and so the sequenced material was expressed TCRB transcripts. Data came from immunoSEQ multiplex PCR; TCRdb stores just in-frame clones and leaves some out. The table includes 350,000 or so clones, roughly a fifth detected once. Sequencing was performed on naive CD4+ T cells from blood. These receptors all stem from a woman between 18 and 29 years old in good health.

V is TRBV4-2 and J is TRBJ1-4; TRBD1 aligns across 7 bases. The germline V gene encodes CDR1 LGHNA and CDR2 YNFKEQ. The CDR3 runs to 15 residues. V shed 3 bases, J shed 5 bases, and the junction held 6 bases outside the gene matches. This chain's CDR3 is CASSQPGQLNEKLFF. In DNA, the CDR3 is TGTGCCAGCAGCCAGCCGGGACAGCTGAATGAAAAACTGTTTTTT.

The CDR3 is CASSLAGTSGRWDLTF. The CDR3 DNA follows: TGTGCCAGCAGCTTGGCGGGGACTAGCGGGAGGTGGGACCTGACTTTC. The chain combines TRBV5-4 with TRBJ2-6, with 15 bases identical to TRBD2. J lost 15 bases, V lost 0 bases, and 7 bases had no gene match. The CDR3 consists of 16 residues. Germline V gene data show CDR1 as SGHNT and CDR2 as YYREEE (reference sequence).

There are a few counts of this clone. V gene TRBV2 combines with J gene TRBJ2-7, with no clear D. CDR3 size: 13 residues. CDR1 is SNHLY and CDR2 is FYNNEI in the germline V gene. V lost 6 bases and J lost 0, with 9 bases in between. The CDR3: CASRMSSSYEQYF. The CDR3, as DNA: TGTGCCAGCAGGATGAGTAGCTCCTACGAGCAGTACTTC.

The rearrangement links TRBV19 to TRBJ2-3, with 9 bases fitting TRBD2. The CDR3 sequence is 18 residues long. Germline CDR1 LNHDA, CDR2 SQIVND (reference sequence). V lost 3 bases and J lost 2; bases outside the gene matches: 12. The CDR3 region has the DNA TGTGCCAGTAGTATCGAAGCGGGAGGCCGCGGGAACACAGATACGCAGTATTTT. Protein sequence: CASSIEAGGRGNTDTQYF.

This clone was counted a few times. The genes are TRBV9 and TRBJ2-1; D not resolved. Looked up from germline, CDR1 is SGDLS and CDR2 is YYNGEE. This CDR3 contains 15 residues. V gave up 4 bases and J gave up 4 bases, with 15 bases separating them. CDR3 DNA sequence: TGTGCCAGCAGCCTCGACATCGGTGCTTACAATGAGCAGTTCTTC. Translated: CASSLDIGAYNEQFF.

The rearrangement uses TRBV27 and TRBJ2-6; TRBD1 agrees at 10 bases. The junction had 4 bases not matched to a gene; V was cut back by 1 base and J by 1 base. Germline loops: CDR1 MNHEY, CDR2 SMNVEV (reference sequence). The CDR3 totals 18 residues. CDR3 amino acids: CASSLFGTGASGANVLTF. The DNA for the CDR3 is TGTGCCAGCAGTTTATTCGGGACAGGGGCTTCTGGGGCCAACGTCCTGACTTTC.

This clone was detected only a few times. The chain employs TRBV9 and TRBJ2-4; 10 positions match TRBD1. V lost 4 bases, J lost 6 bases, and 4 bases stayed unmatched. Germline CDR1 reads SGDLS; CDR2 reads YYNGEE. The CDR3 is 14 residues long. CDR3 amino acids: CASSQRDRGNIQYF. The CDR3 bases are TGTGCCAGCAGCCAACGGGACAGGGGAAACATTCAGTACTTC.

This clone has only a few counts. V usage is TRBV5-1 and J usage is TRBJ2-7; TRBD2 aligns across 10 bases. With 0 bases clipped from V and 6 bases from J, the junction kept 3 bases outside the gene matches. The CDR3 sequence is 14 residues long. Germline-derived CDR1 and CDR2 are SGHRS and YFSETQ. DNA for the CDR3: TGCGCCAGCAGCTTGGAAGCGGGAGGGAGCGAGCAGTACTTC. Its protein is CASSLEAGGSEQYF.

This sequence joins TRBV28 and TRBJ1-2; D call uncertain. Per germline, CDR1 MDHEN and CDR2 SYDVKM. The CDR3 runs to 12 residues. Trimming removed 9 bases from V and 7 bases from J, with 15 bases in between. The CDR3 loop is CASSGSRGGYTF. The CDR3 nucleotides read TGTGCCAGTTCGGGGAGCCGGGGTGGCTACACCTTC.